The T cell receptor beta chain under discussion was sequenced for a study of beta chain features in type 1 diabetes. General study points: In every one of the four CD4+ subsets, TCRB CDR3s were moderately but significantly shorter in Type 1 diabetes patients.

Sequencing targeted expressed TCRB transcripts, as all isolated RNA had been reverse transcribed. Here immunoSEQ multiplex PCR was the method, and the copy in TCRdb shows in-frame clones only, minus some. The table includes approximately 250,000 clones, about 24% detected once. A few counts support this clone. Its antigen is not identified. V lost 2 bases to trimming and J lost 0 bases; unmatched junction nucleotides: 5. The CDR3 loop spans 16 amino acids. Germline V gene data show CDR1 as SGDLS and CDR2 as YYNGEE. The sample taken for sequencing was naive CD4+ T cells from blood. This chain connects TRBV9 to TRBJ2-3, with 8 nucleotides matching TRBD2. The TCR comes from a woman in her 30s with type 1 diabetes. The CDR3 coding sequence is TGTGCCAGCAGCGTGTTTAGCGGGATAAGCACAGATACGCAGTATTTT. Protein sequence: CASSVFSGISTDTQYF.